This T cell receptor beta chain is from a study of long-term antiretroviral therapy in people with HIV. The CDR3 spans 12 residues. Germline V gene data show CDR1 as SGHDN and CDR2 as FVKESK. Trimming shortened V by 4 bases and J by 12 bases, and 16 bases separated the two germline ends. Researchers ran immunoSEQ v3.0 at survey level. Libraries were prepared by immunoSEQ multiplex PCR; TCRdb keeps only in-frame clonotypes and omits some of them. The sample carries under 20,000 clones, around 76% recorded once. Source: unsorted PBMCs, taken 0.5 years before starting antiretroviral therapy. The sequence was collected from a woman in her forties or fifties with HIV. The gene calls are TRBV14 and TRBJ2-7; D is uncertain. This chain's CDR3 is CASSPLPGRMYF. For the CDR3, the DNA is TGTGCCAGCAGCCCGCTCCCTGGACGGATGTACTTC. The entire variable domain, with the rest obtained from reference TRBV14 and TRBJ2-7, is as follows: EAGVTQFPSHSVIEKGQTVTLRCDPISGHDNLYWYRRVMGKEIKFLLHFVKESKQDESGMPNNRFLAERTGGTYSTLKVQPAELEDSGVYFCASSPLPGRMYFGPGTRLTVT.